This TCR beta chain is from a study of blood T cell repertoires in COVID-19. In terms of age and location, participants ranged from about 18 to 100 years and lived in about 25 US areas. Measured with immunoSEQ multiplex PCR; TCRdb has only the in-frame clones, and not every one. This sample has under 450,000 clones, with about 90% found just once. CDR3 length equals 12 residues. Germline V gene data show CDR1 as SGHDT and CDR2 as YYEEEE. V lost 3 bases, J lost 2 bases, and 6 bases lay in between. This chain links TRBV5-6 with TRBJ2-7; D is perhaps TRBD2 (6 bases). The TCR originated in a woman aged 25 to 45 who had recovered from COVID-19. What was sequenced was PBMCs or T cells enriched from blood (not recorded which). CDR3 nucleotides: TGTGCCAGCAGCTGGGGGGCCTACGAGCAGTACTTC. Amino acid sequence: CASSWGAYEQYF. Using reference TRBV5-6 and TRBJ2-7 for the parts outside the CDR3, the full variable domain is DAGVTQSPTHLIKTRGQQVTLRCSPKSGHDTVSWYQQALGQGPQFIFQYYEEEERQRGNFPDRFSGHQFPNYSSELNVNALLLGDSALYLCASSWGAYEQYFGPGTRLTVT.